Below, 5 T cell receptor beta chains from the same sample are listed, as sequenced in a study of Ad26.COV2.S vaccination and SARS-CoV-2 variants. The protocol was immunoSEQ multiplex PCR, while the TCRdb copy is restricted to in-frame clones and leaves out a portion. The sample shows approximately 420,000 clones, approximately 90% of them seen only once. Treatment reported: over 15 received Ad26.COV2.S at low or high dose, single or two shots; roughly five received placebo; per-sample allocation not given. Samples analyzed were those drawn on day 63 after the first vaccine or placebo injection. Specimen: peripheral blood, collected in a trial of Ad26.COV2.S vaccine versus placebo. All receptors come from a person aged 18-65 years who received the Ad26.COV2.S COVID-19 vaccine or a placebo.

CDR3 loop: CASSFSGSRPGETQYF. The DNA of the CDR3 is TGTGCCAGCAGCTTCTCCGGGAGTCGTCCGGGAGAGACCCAGTACTTC. V gene TRBV7-8 combines with J gene TRBJ2-5, with D perhaps matching TRBD2 (6 bases). Germline-derived CDR1 and CDR2 are SGHVS and FQNEAQ. The CDR3 is 16 residues long. V was shortened by 3 bases and J by 4 bases, with 18 bases between the two germline ends.

This clone was detected a few times. The CDR3 is CASSLESTYEQYF. Here the CDR3 DNA reads TGTGCCAGCAGCTTAGAGTCCACCTACGAGCAGTACTTC. This chain joins TRBV7-9 and TRBJ2-7; D is unresolved. Germline assignment: CDR1 SEHNR and CDR2 FQNEAQ (reference sequence). This CDR3 contains 13 residues. Trimming removed 1 base at V and 2 bases at J, with 6 bases between.

The genes are TRBV10-3 and TRBJ2-1, with 11 positions matching TRBD2. V dropped 10 bases and J dropped 5; count of bases not matched to a gene: 7. CDR1 is ENHRY, CDR2 SYGVKD, per germline. The CDR3 has 14 amino acids. CDR3 loop: CATAGTSGDNEQFF. CDR3 bases: TGTGCCACCGCCGGGACTAGCGGTGACAATGAGCAGTTCTTC.

The CDR3 bases are TGTGCCAGCAGCCGGGACGGTAACTCTGAAGCTTTCTTT. Translating gives CASSRDGNSEAFF. V gene TRBV2 combines with J gene TRBJ1-1; D perhaps matches TRBD1 (5 bases). The CDR3 totals 13 residues. In germline, CDR1 is SNHLY, CDR2 FYNNEI. Trimming removed 6 bases at V and 6 bases at J, with 14 bases between.

This clone has only a few counts. This sequence joins TRBV15 and TRBJ2-7; tentatively, D is TRBD1 (6 bases). V lost 3 bases and J lost 5, with 20 bases in between. Germline CDR1 is LNHNV and CDR2 is YYDKDF (reference sequence). This CDR3 is 16 amino acids long. This chain's CDR3 is CATSRGVTGEHHEQYF. The CDR3 region has the DNA TGTGCCACCAGCAGGGGGGTGACAGGCGAGCACCACGAGCAGTACTTC.